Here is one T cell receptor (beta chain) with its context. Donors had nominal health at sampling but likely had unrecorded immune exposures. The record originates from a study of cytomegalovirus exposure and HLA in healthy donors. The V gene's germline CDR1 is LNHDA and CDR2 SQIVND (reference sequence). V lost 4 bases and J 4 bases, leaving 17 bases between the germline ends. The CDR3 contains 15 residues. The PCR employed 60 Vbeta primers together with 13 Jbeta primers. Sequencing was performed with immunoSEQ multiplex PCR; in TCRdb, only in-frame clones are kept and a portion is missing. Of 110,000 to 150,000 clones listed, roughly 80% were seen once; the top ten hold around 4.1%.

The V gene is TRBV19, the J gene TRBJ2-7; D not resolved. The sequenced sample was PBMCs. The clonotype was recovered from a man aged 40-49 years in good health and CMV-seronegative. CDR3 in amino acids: CASSSSGLYEYEQYF. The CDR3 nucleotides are TGTGCCAGTAGTAGCTCCGGGTTATATGAGTACGAGCAGTACTTC.